These T cell receptor beta chains were read from a single sample in a study of shared clonotypes between healthy human individuals. The method was immunoSEQ multiplex PCR; TCRdb's version includes in-frame clones alone and lacks a portion of them. Counted here are 450,000 to 500,000 clones, over 65% occurring once; the ten biggest clones make up about an eighth. The sequenced sample consisted of PBMCs. These receptor sequences come from a woman between 40 and 50 years old in good health. Some clones in this sample may be carry-over from other donors' samples. Both conserved end residues are part of each CDR3. A D gene is named only where the DNA matches it firmly. Clone size is stated in some rows and not others, as once, few, many or a class when expanded.

>TRBJ1-2|TRBV6-6|-|TRBD1
TGTGCCAGCAGTCGACAGGGGGCAGACTATGGCTACACCTTC
CASSRQGADYGYTF
>TRBJ2-2|TRBV5-4|once|-
TGTGCCATATATCTATCAGATGCCTCGAACACCGGGGAGCTGTTTTTT
CAIYLSDASNTGELFF
>TRBJ1-6|TRBV5-6|-|-
TGTGCCAGCAGCTGGGGGCCGGCAGGAGGTTCACCCCTCCACTTT
CASSWGPAGGSPLHF
>TRBJ2-7|TRBV5-4|few|TRBD2
TGTGCCAGCAGGAGTCAAGCGGGAGGGAGGTACGAGCAGTACTTC
CASRSQAGGRYEQYF
>TRBJ1-2|TRBV6-1|-|-
TGTGCCAGCAGTGAACCGCCATACTATGGCTACACCTTC
CASSEPPYYGYTF
>TRBJ1-2|TRBV9|-|-
TGTGCCAGCAGCGCCGCCCTGACAGGCTATGGCTACACCTTC
CASSAALTGYGYTF
>TRBJ2-4|TRBV7-2|-|TRBD1
TGTGCCAGCAGGACAGGGGGCGGTCCAAACATTCAGTACTTC
CASRTGGGPNIQYF
>TRBJ2-3|TRBV29-1|-|TRBD2
TGCAGCGTGGGCGGGAGGAAGACAGATACGCAGTATTTT
CSVGGRKTDTQYF
>TRBJ2-7|TRBV2|few|-
TGTGCCAGCAGTGAAAGGGGGGGCTTCTGGATTAGCTCCTACGAGCAGTACTTC
CASSERGGFWISSYEQYF
>TRBJ1-3|TRBV7-2|-|TRBD1
TGTGCCAGCAGCTTTCGGTTGGGGGACAGGGATTTCTCTGGAAACACCATATATTTT
CASSFRLGDRDFSGNTIYF
>TRBJ2-1|TRBV28|once|TRBD2
TGTGCCAGCAGTCTACGGACTAGCGGGAGGTACAATGAGCAGTTCTTC
CASSLRTSGRYNEQFF
>TRBJ2-1|TRBV28|-|TRBD2
TGTGCCAGCAGGGACCCTAGCGGGAGCAACAATGAGCAGTTCTTC
CASRDPSGSNNEQFF
>TRBJ2-3|TRBV4-1|-|TRBD1
TGCGCCAGCAGCCAAACCGGGACAGGGAGCACAGATGCGCAGTATTTT
CASSQTGTGSTDAQYF
>TRBJ2-5|TRBV30|-|-
TGTGCCTGGAGTGTACCTTTGGGGGCCCGGGAGACCCAGTACTTC
CAWSVPLGARETQYF
>TRBJ1-5|TRBV30|-|-
TGTGCCTGGAGTGTAGGGCTGAGCGGGCCCCAGCATTTT
CAWSVGLSGPQHF
>TRBJ2-7|TRBV15|-|TRBD2
TGTGCCACCAGCAGAGACGGACTAGAGGGCCTCGAGCAGTACTTC
CATSRDGLEGLEQYF
>TRBJ2-5|TRBV28|-|TRBD1
TGTGCCAGCAGTAGACAGGGGCGGAAGACCCAGTACTTC
CASSRQGRKTQYF
>TRBJ2-3|TRBV11-2|-|-
TGTGCCAGCAGCTTAGCTTCCGACTTCACAGATACGCAGTATTTT
CASSLASDFTDTQYF
>TRBJ1-3|TRBV29-1|-|-
TGCAGCGGGAGCTCTGGAAACACCATATATTTT
CSGSSGNTIYF
>TRBJ2-3|TRBV28|-|-
TGTGCCAGCAGTTCGGACCCGGAGGGGACAGATACGCAGTATTTT
CASSSDPEGTDTQYF
>TRBJ2-3|TRBV11-1|few|-
TGTGCCAGCAAACGACAGTTCACAGATACGCAGTATTTT
CASKRQFTDTQYF
>TRBJ1-2|TRBV28|-|TRBD1
TGTGCCCGCACCTGGGCCGGACAGGGGGTTAACGGCTACACCTTC
CARTWAGQGVNGYTF
>TRBJ2-7|TRBV4-2|-|-
TGTGCCAGCAGCAAGGACGGGACACCGGGAGACGAGCAGTACTTC
CASSKDGTPGDEQYF
>TRBJ2-1|TRBV15|-|-
TGTGCCACCAGCAGGGATTGGGGGGCGGGAGACTCCTACAATGAGCAGTTCTTC
CATSRDWGAGDSYNEQFF
>TRBJ1-2|TRBV2|-|-
TGTGCCAGCAGCGGGGGACGGGGGGTCGGCTACACCTTC
CASSGGRGVGYTF
>TRBJ2-2|TRBV2|-|TRBD2
TGTGCCAGCAGCGCTCTAGCGGGAGCTGGTACCGGGGAGCTGTTTTTT
CASSALAGAGTGELFF
>TRBJ1-4|TRBV19|-|-
TGTGCCAGTAGTATCCTTGACAGGTTAAATGAAAAACTGTTTTTT
CASSILDRLNEKLFF
>TRBJ2-5|TRBV15|-|TRBD2
TGTGCCACCAGCACTCGACTAGCGGGAGACGAGACCCAGTACTTC
CATSTRLAGDETQYF
>TRBJ2-1|TRBV7-9|once|TRBD2
TGTGCCAGCAGTTTACTAGCGGGAGGGTTGCGGCAGTTCTTC
CASSLLAGGLRQFF
>TRBJ2-7|TRBV18|-|TRBD1
TGTGCCAGCTCACCGGGACAGGCCAACTACTACGAGCAGTACTTC
CASSPGQANYYEQYF
>TRBJ2-7|TRBV7-9|-|-
TGTGCCAGCAGCTTATTTGCCGCCGGGCAGGAAGGGTACGAGCAGTACTTC
CASSLFAAGQEGYEQYF
>TRBJ2-3|TRBV6-1|-|-
TGTGCCAGCAGTGAAGCAGCAGGGGTTGGCGCAGATACGCAGTATTTT
CASSEAAGVGADTQYF
>TRBJ2-1|TRBV11-2|many|-
TGTGCCAGCAGCCGGGGGTATGTGAATGAGCAGTTCTTC
CASSRGYVNEQFF
>TRBJ1-2|TRBV6-4|few|-
TGTGCCAGCAGTGACGCGGCGGGGGCTAGCTATGGCTACACCTTC
CASSDAAGASYGYTF
>TRBJ1-4|TRBV5-1|-|-
TGCGCCAGCAGCCCAGTGCCGGATGAAAAACTGTTTTTT
CASSPVPDEKLFF
>TRBJ1-2|TRBV27|-|TRBD1
TGTGCCAGCAGTCAATGGGACAGGGGGCGAAATGGCTACACCTTC
CASSQWDRGRNGYTF
>TRBJ2-5|TRBV7-8|few|-
TGTGCCAGCAGCTTAGCGGTCAGGGAAGGCGAGACCCAGTACTTC
CASSLAVREGETQYF
>TRBJ2-7|TRBV5-1|many|TRBD1
TGCGCCAGCAGCTCGGGACAGGTGTTTGACGAGCAGTACTTC
CASSSGQVFDEQYF
>TRBJ2-3|TRBV28|-|TRBD2
TGTGCCAGCAGTTTATGGGGACTAGCGGGGGGGACGCAGTATTTT
CASSLWGLAGGTQYF
>TRBJ1-3|TRBV6-5|-|-
TGTGCCAGCGGGGGACATCAAGGAAACACCATATATTTT
CASGGHQGNTIYF
>TRBJ2-7|TRBV19|-|-
TGTGCCAGTAGTCCCGGACTGGATCCCTACGAGCAGTACTTC
CASSPGLDPYEQYF